The sequence of this T cell receptor beta chain was determined in a study of cytomegalovirus exposure and HLA in healthy donors. General observations from the study: On later analysis, the bulk of CMV-associated TCR beta chains appeared to be HLA-restricted. Most likely, a cluster of highly shared sequence variants arose as a sequencing artifact.

V lost 2 bases and J 1 base, leaving 11 bases between the germline ends. The CDR3 contains 16 residues. Germline CDR1 MNHEY, CDR2 SVGAGI. Turning to this clone: The antigen remains unidentified.

The PCR made use of 60 Vbeta and 13 Jbeta primers. Original methodology: An analysis that came later counted 60 million to 80 million unique TCR beta chains, approximately 10 million shared. The assay was immunoSEQ multiplex PCR, and TCRdb's table has in-frame clones only and misses some. Clonal size and the V and J genes are those of that table, whereas D and trimming came from the DNA. Its clone listing holds more than 100,000 clones. The chain recombines TRBV6-5 with TRBJ2-2; D is possibly TRBD2 (6 bases). The sequence came from a man aged 35-49 years in good health and CMV-seronegative. The specimen sequenced was PBMCs. The CDR3 loop reads CASSYGGPVNTGELFF. Written as DNA, the CDR3 is TGTGCCAGCAGTTACGGAGGGCCGGTGAACACCGGGGAGCTGTTTTTT.